This T cell receptor (beta chain) was retrieved from a study of T cell responses to AZD1222 COVID-19 vaccine. A note on this clone: The antigen remains undetermined.

This table comes from immunoSEQ multiplex PCR, and its TCRdb copy is limited to in-frame clones, with some not included. The sample has about 180,000 clones, approximately 90% seen once. General study points: The CD4 TCRs associated with vaccination extended across spike and predominated at 160-218 and 743-854.

This CDR3 spans 16 amino acids. The germline V gene encodes CDR1 SGHTA and CDR2 FQGTGA. Between the trimmed V and J ends, which lost 2 bases and 7 bases, there was a span of 17 bases. This rearrangement joins TRBV7-3 to TRBJ2-2, with D unclear. The sequencing used peripheral blood, collected 28 days after the second AZD1222 dose. The sequence derives from an adult who received the AZD1222 COVID-19 vaccine. CDR3 sequence reads: CASSLDPHAGGGELFF. DNA of the CDR3: TGTGCCAGCAGCTTAGACCCCCACGCAGGCGGCGGGGAGCTGTTTTTT. The full variable domain, rest sourced from reference TRBV7-3 and TRBJ2-2, is GAGVSQTPSNKVTEKGKYVELRCDPISGHTALYWYRQSLGQGPEFLIYFQGTGAADDSGLPNDRFFAVRPEGSVSTLKIQRTERGDSAVYLCASSLDPHAGGGELFFGEGSRLTVL.